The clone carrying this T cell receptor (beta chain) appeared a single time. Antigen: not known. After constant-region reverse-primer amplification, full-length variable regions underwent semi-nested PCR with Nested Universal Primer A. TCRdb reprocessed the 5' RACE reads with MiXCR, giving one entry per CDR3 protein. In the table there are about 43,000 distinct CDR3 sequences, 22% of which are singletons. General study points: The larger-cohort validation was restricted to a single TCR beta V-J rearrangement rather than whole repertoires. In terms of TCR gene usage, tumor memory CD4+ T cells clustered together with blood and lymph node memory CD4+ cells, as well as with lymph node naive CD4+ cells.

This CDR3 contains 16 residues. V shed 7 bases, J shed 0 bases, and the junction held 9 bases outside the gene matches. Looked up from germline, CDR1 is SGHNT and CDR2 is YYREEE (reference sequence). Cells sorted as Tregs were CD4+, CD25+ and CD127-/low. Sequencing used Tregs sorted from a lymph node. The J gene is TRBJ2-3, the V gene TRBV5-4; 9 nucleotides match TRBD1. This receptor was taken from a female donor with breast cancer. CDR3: CASFSFGTGSTDTQYF. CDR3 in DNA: TGTGCCAGCTTTTCGTTCGGGACAGGGAGCACAGATACGCAGTATTTT. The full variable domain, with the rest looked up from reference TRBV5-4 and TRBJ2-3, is ETGVTQSPTHLIKTRGQQVTLRCSSQSGHNTVSWYQQALGQGPQFIFQYYREEENGRGNFPPRFSGLQFPNYSSELNVNALELDDSALYLCASFSFGTGSTDTQYFGPGTRLTVL.